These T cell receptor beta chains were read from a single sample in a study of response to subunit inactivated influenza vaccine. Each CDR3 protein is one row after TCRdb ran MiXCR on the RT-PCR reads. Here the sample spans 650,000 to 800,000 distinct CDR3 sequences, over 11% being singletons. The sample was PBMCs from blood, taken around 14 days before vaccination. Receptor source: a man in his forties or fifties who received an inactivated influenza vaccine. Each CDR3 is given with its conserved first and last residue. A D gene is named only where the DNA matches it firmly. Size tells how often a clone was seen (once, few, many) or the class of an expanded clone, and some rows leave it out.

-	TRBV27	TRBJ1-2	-	TGTGCCAGCAGTTCCTCCGGTCAGGGGAACTATGGCTACACCTTC	CASSSSGQGNYGYTF
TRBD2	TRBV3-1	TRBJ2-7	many	TGTGCCAGCAGTCGGGAGGGTCCCTACGAGCAGTACTTC	CASSREGPYEQYF
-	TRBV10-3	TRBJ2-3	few	TGTGCCATCAGTAAGCAAGTCACAGATACGCAGTATTTT	CAISKQVTDTQYF
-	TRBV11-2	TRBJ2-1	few	TGTGCCAGCAGGATTGGGGCCAATGAGCAGTTCTTC	CASRIGANEQFF
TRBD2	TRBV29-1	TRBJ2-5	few	TGCAGCGTTGTCCCGCCTTCGGGACTAGCGGTACAAGAGACCCAGTACTTC	CSVVPPSGLAVQETQYF
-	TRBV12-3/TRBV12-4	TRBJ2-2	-	TGTGCCAGCAGTTTATCAGGGGTGAGGGAGCTGTTTTTT	CASSLSGVRELFF
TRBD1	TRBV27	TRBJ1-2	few	TGTGCCAGCAGGCCGACAGGGGGCTCGGATGGCTACACCTTC	CASRPTGGSDGYTF
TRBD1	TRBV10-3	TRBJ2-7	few	TGTGCCATCGGACAGGAATCCTACGAGCAGTACTTC	CAIGQESYEQYF
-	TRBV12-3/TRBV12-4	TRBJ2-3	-	TGTGCCAGCAGTTTACACCGCATCACCAGCACAGATACGCAGTATTTT	CASSLHRITSTDTQYF
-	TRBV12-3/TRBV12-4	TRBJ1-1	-	TGTGCCAGCAGTAAACAGGGAACTCCCACTGAAGCTTTCTTT	CASSKQGTPTEAFF
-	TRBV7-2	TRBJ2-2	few	TGTGCCAGCAGCTTAGATCCCTGGAGGGGCGGGGAGCTGTTTTTT	CASSLDPWRGGELFF
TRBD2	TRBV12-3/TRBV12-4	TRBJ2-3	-	TGTGCCAGCAGTTTACTCCATCTAGCGGGGGGCACAGATACGCAGTATTTT	CASSLLHLAGGTDTQYF
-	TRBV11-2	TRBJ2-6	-	TGTGCCAGCACCAAACCTGGGGGGGCCAACGTCCTGACTTTC	CASTKPGGANVLTF
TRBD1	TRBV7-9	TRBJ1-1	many	TGTGCCAGCAGCTGGACAGGGGACACTGAAGCTTTCTTT	CASSWTGDTEAFF
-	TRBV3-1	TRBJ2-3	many	TGTGCCAGCAGCCAAGATCTAGCATCGGATACGCAGTATTTT	CASSQDLASDTQYF
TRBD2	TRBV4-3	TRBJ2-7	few	TGCGCCAGCAGCCAAGAAATGGGAAGCGGGAGTCTCTACGAGCAGTACTTC	CASSQEMGSGSLYEQYF
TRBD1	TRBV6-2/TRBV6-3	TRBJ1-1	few	TGTGCCAGCACCCCCGCGGCAGGGGGAAACACTGAAGCTTTCTTT	CASTPAAGGNTEAFF
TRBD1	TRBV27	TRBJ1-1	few	TGTGCCAGCAGTCCAACAGGGGGGGGCGCTGAAGCTTTCTTT	CASSPTGGGAEAFF
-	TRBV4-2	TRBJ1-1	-	TGTGCCAGCAGCCAAGTATACAAGAACACTGAAGCTTTCTTT	CASSQVYKNTEAFF
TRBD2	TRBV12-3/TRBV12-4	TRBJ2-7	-	TGTGCCAGCATAGGAAGCGGGCCTAGCGGGAGGAGGGGCGAGCAGTACTTC	CASIGSGPSGRRGEQYF
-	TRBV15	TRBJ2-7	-	TGTGCCACCAGCAGAGAAAGTACTGGGAACCCTTACTACGAGCAGTACTTC	CATSRESTGNPYYEQYF
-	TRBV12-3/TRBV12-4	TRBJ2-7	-	TGTGCCAGCCAGCTTGACGGACCCTACGAGCAGTACTTC	CASQLDGPYEQYF